A selection of T cell receptor beta chains follows, all from one sample in a study of blood T cell repertoires in COVID-19. TCRdb's copy holds only in-frame clones and misses some; the assay was immunoSEQ multiplex PCR. In the table there are 180,000 or so clones, approximately 78% of which are singletons. The specimen sequenced was peripheral blood. Every receptor here comes from a woman at least 80 years old with COVID-19, enrolled during active disease. Each CDR3 is given with its conserved first and last residue. D genes are given only for firm matches. A row's size may be missing; if present it is once, few, many or a size class.

-	TRBV5-6	-	TRBJ2-7	TGTGCCAGCAGCTTGGACTTTTCCTACGAGCAGTACTTC	CASSLDFSYEQYF
-	TRBV5-1	-	TRBJ2-3	TGCGCCAGCAGCTTCACCGGGAAAAGCACAGATACGCAGTATTTT	CASSFTGKSTDTQYF
TRBD2	TRBV11-2	-	TRBJ2-7	TGTGCCAGCAGCCACGGGACTAGCGCCTTCTACGAGCAGTACTTC	CASSHGTSAFYEQYF
TRBD2	TRBV15	-	TRBJ2-7	TGTGCCACCAGCAGAGATGTTGCGGGAGCCTACGAGCAGTACTTC	CATSRDVAGAYEQYF
-	TRBV19	-	TRBJ1-5	TGTGCCAGTAGTATAGATTTGAGGTATCAGCCCCAGCATTTT	CASSIDLRYQPQHF
TRBD1	TRBV19	-	TRBJ2-2	TGTGCCAGTAGTATAGGAGGGGGCAGGGGAACCGGGGAGCTGTTTTTT	CASSIGGGRGTGELFF
TRBD1	TRBV19	-	TRBJ2-7	TGTGCCAGTAGTACCGGGACAGATCCTTACGAGCAGTACTTC	CASSTGTDPYEQYF
TRBD2	TRBV3-1/TRBV3-2	-	TRBJ2-5	TGTGCCAGCAGCAGGGGACTAGGCGGGCCCGAGACCCAGTACTTC	CASSRGLGGPETQYF
TRBD2	TRBV15	-	TRBJ2-3	TGTGCCACCAGCGCCCGCGGGACTAGCGGGGAAGGTCGCATTTTT	CATSARGTSGEGRIF
-	TRBV7-3	-	TRBJ1-1	TGTGCCAGCAGCCAGAACGGAGAGGGTTTGAGGACTGAAGCTTTCTTT	CASSQNGEGLRTEAFF
TRBD1	TRBV19	-	TRBJ2-6	TGTGCCAGTAGCTCCGGTTCGGGACAGATCTCCTCTGGGGCCAACGTCCTGACTTTC	CASSSGSGQISSGANVLTF
-	TRBV6-5	-	TRBJ1-6	TGTGCCAGCAGTTACTGGGAGGGGAAGACACCCCTCCACTTT	CASSYWEGKTPLHF
TRBD1	TRBV15	-	TRBJ2-1	TGTGCCACCAGCTCCAACTCAGGGGGCAATGAGCAGTTCTTC	CATSSNSGGNEQFF
TRBD2	TRBV19	-	TRBJ2-7	TGTGCCAGTAGTATATCACTCCTCCTCTATAGCGGGGGGGCCGCGGTGCAGTACTTC	CASSISLLLYSGGAAVQYF
TRBD2	TRBV19	-	TRBJ2-7	TGTGCCAGTAGTACTAGCGGGAGGAGCTCCTACGAGCAGTACTTC	CASSTSGRSSYEQYF
TRBD2	TRBV28	-	TRBJ2-1	TGTGCCAGCAGTCCTGGACTAGCGGTGTCCTACAATGAGCAGTTCTTC	CASSPGLAVSYNEQFF
TRBD1	TRBV10-1	-	TRBJ2-1	TGCGCCAGCAGCGTGGGACAGGGTGCCCCCAACTCCTACAATGAGCAGTTCTTC	CASSVGQGAPNSYNEQFF
-	TRBV9	-	TRBJ2-2	TGTGCCAGCAGCGCTAACCCCAGGAAGTGGAAGGCCGGGGAGCTGTTTTTT	CASSANPRKWKAGELFF
TRBD1	TRBV6-2/TRBV6-3	-	TRBJ2-2	TGTGCCAGCAGTAAATCCCGCGGACAGGGACGAAGGACCGGGGAGCTGTTTTTT	CASSKSRGQGRRTGELFF
TRBD1	TRBV14	-	TRBJ1-2	TGTGCCAGCAGCCTAGGACAGGGAGTCTATGGCTACACCTTC	CASSLGQGVYGYTF
-	TRBV5-1	few	TRBJ2-5	TGCGCCAGCAGCTTCGACCAAGAGACCCAGTACTTC	CASSFDQETQYF
TRBD1	TRBV18	-	TRBJ2-5	TGTGCCAGCTCACCAGAGACAGGGGGCGGCGAGACCCAGTACTTC	CASSPETGGGETQYF
-	TRBV11-3	once	TRBJ2-1	TGTGCCAGCAGCTTAGCACCTAGATATGAGCAGTTCTTC	CASSLAPRYEQFF
-	TRBV7-3	few	TRBJ1-3	TGTGCCAGCAGCTTAAACGCGGGGGTGGCTGGAAACACCATATATTTT	CASSLNAGVAGNTIYF